The clone carrying this T cell receptor (beta chain) turned up a few times. Per germline, CDR1 MNHNS and CDR2 SASEGT. V was pared by 6 bases and J by 9 bases, with 21 bases between. The CDR3 is made up of 14 amino acids. This entry is derived from a study of CD8 T cells in ankylosing spondylitis. MiXCR was run by TCRdb on the 5' RACE reads, yielding one entry per CDR3 protein. Found here are a few hundred thousand distinct CDR3 sequences, less than 25% of them singletons; the top ten hold about 3.7%. The chain links TRBV6-1 to TRBJ2-7, with D maybe TRBD2 (6 bases). This receptor was identified in a female donor with ankylosing spondylitis or in good health (not recorded which). Sample: blood, either unsorted or a sorted T cell fraction (not recorded which). CDR3 loop: CASRGGVQGKGQYF. The DNA of the CDR3 is TGTGCCAGCAGGGGGGGAGTTCAGGGCAAAGGGCAGTACTTC.